This paragraph reports one T cell receptor (beta chain). Its antigen is still unknown. This sample was included in a study of radiotherapy plus CTLA-4 blockade in lung cancer. Study findings and constraints: Early blood T cell clone changes and increased post-radiation serum interferon-beta were reportedly the strongest response predictors.

Focal radiation plus CTLA-4 blockade with ipilimumab was given to patients with chemo-refractory metastatic non-small-cell lung cancer. Clones were sequenced by immunoSEQ multiplex PCR, and TCRdb holds only the in-frame ones, with some missing. There are over 100,000 clones in the sample; roughly 80% occur only once, and around 3% lies in the top ten. The sequences come from peripheral blood, collected from a patient treated with radiotherapy plus ipilimumab. The receptor's source is a human donor with non-small cell lung cancer that progressed on radiotherapy plus ipilimumab. Some clones in this sample may be carry-over from other donors' samples.

The CDR3 DNA sequence: TGTGCCAGTAGTATTGGGGCAGCCGCAACTAATGAAAAACTGTTTTTT. As protein: CASSIGAAATNEKLFF. The genes are TRBV19 and TRBJ1-4; TRBD1 might be the D (5 bases). The CDR3 consists of 16 residues. The V gene's germline CDR1 is LNHDA and CDR2 SQIVND (reference sequence). The V end lost 3 bases, the J end lost 0 bases, and 11 bases lay between the germline ends.